The 16 T cell receptor delta chains below were found in one sample sequenced in a study of gamma delta lymphoproliferative disorders and STAT genes. Genomic DNA from isolated PBMCs served as the sequencing template. TCRdb re-called the multiplex PCR reads using CATT. Among more than 200 delta-chain clones listed, 6% to 7% were seen once. The sequencing input was blood. The receptor set was obtained from a human donor with gamma-delta T-cell large granular lymphocyte leukemia.

By share, this clone counts as medium-sized (0.01 to 0.1%). A far larger clone is off by one base, so a read error is likely. This sample also contains other DNA sequences that code for the same CDR3. J is TRDJ1 and V is TRDV1; 13 nucleotides match TRDD3. Germline assignment: CDR1 TSWWSYY and CDR2 QGS. J was trimmed by 3 bases and V by 2 bases; bases with no gene match: 9. The CDR3 is made up of 18 amino acids. The CDR3 DNA sequence: TGTGCTCTTGGGGAAGCCCCACTGGGGGATACGCACTCCGATAAACTCATCTTT. It specifies CALGEAPLGDTHSDKLIF.

This clone has only a few counts. TCRdb's entry gives the protein of a much larger clone, which mismatches this DNA's translation at residue 18, likely from a read error; the protein reported here is translated from the DNA. The rearrangement joins TRDV1 to TRDJ1; D possibly uses TRDD2 or TRDD3 (6 bases each). The CDR3 spans 22 residues. The germline V gene has CDR1 TSWWSYY and CDR2 QGS. Here the CDR3 reads CALGELAPTVNHWETYTNKLIF. CDR3 bases: TGTGCTCTTGGGGAACTGGCTCCTACAGTGAATCACTGGGAAACTTACACCAATAAACTCATCTTT.

This clone was detected a few times. It is likely a read error: a sequence one base away is far more abundant. At the DNA level, this CDR3 is encoded by other sequences in the same sample as well. The chain couples TRDV1 to TRDJ1; the match to TRDD3 covers 10 bases. CDR3 length: 18 residues. Germline CDR1 and CDR2: TSWWSYY and QGS. V was pared by 1 base and J by 7 bases, with 15 bases of the junction left unmatched. The CDR3 DNA follows: TGTGCTCTTGGGGAACGGGGGCTCCTACGTGGGGGATACCCTAAACTCATCTTT. Residues: CALGERGLLRGGYPKLIF.

By sample fraction, this clone is large. A read error is the likely source, as a far larger clone sits one nucleotide away. V and J are TRDV1 and TRDJ1, with 13 bases fitting TRDD3. Germline-derived CDR1 and CDR2 are TSWWSYY and QGS. The CDR3 spans 18 residues. The CDR3: CALGEAPLGDTHSDKPIF. In nucleotides, the CDR3 is TGTGCTCTTGGGGAAGCCCCACTGGGGGATACGCATTCCGATAAACCCATCTTT.

This clone was recorded only once. The J gene is TRDJ1, while no V gene call was made; the tabulated D call, TRDD3, remains unverified against the DNA. The CDR3 contains 17 residues. CDR3: CACEELGGLRVTDKLIF. CDR3 sequence (DNA): TGTGCCTGTGAAGAACTGGGGGGACTTAGGGTCACCGATAAACTCATCTTT.

No call was made for the V gene; the J gene is TRDJ1; the table names TRDD3, a call not compared with the DNA. This CDR3 has 21 amino acids. The CDR3 DNA follows: TGTGCCTCTCTGGTGGGGGATTGTACGCGCGGTAGAAGAGGGTACACCGATAAACTCATCTTT. Protein product: CASLVGDCTRGRRGYTDKLIF.

A few counts support this clone. This may be a read error: a much more frequent sequence differs by one nucleotide. The rearrangement uses TRDV1 and TRDJ1; 8 bases agree with TRDD3. Looked up from germline, CDR1 is TSWWSYY and CDR2 is QGS. Trimming removed 5 bases from V and 0 bases from J; junction bases left unmatched: 11. The CDR3 is 17 residues long. This CDR3 is CALGKAPLGGYTDKLIF. As DNA, the CDR3 is TGTGCTCTTGGGAAAGCCCCACTGGGGGGCTACACCGATAAACTCATCTTT.

About this clone itself: A far larger clone is one nucleotide away, so this likely arose from a read error. Other nucleotide sequences from this sample produce the same CDR3. This chain uses TRDV1 with TRDJ1; D is tentatively TRDD2 or TRDD3 (6 bases each). The CDR3 length is 22 residues. The V gene's germline CDR1 is TSWWSYY and CDR2 QGS. V gave up 0 bases and J gave up 0 bases, with 29 bases separating them. The CDR3 bases are TGTGCTCTTGGGGAACTGGCTCCTACAGTGAATCACTGGGAGACTTACACCGATAAACTCATCTTT. The encoded protein is CALGELAPTVNHWETYTDKLIF.

This clone is deemed medium-sized (0.01 to 0.1%). The chain uses TRDV2 and TRDJ1; 7 bases align to TRDD3. Germline lookup yields CDR1 GEAIGNYY and CDR2 EKD. The ends lost 1 base at V and 0 bases at J; junction bases unmatched: 13. This CDR3 has 18 residues. CDR3 DNA: TGTGCCTGTGACACGGTAGTTAGGGGGGATCTCAACACCGATAAACTCATCTTT. Its translation: CACDTVVRGDLNTDKLIF.

The J gene is TRDJ1, while no V gene call was made; the D call in the table, TRDD3, was not verified against the DNA. The CDR3 loop spans 18 amino acids. The CDR3 here is CALGDDIHPLPNTDKLIF. CDR3 nucleotide sequence: TGTGCTCTTGGGGATGATATCCACCCTCTTCCAAACACCGATAAACTCATCTTT.

This clone showed up just a few times. Only one base separates this from a far larger clonotype, so it likely reflects a read error. This same CDR3 is encoded by further DNA sequences in the sample. This chain links TRDV1 with TRDJ1, with 8 bases identical to TRDD3. This CDR3 is built from 18 residues. The germline CDR1 and CDR2 sequences are TSWWSYY and QGS. Trimming cost V 1 base and J 7 bases; bases outside gene matches: 17. The CDR3 protein is CALGERGLLRGGYPKLIF. CDR3 DNA sequence: TGTGCTCTTGGGGAACGGGGGCTCCTACGCGGGGGATATCCTAAACTCATCTTT.

By sample fraction, this clone is medium-sized (0.01 to 0.1%). A single base is all that separates this from a far larger clone, so a read error is likely. Other DNA sequences from this sample encode an identical CDR3 as well. The chain recombines TRDV1 with TRDJ1; tentative D call: TRDD3 (6 bases). CDR3 length equals 18 residues. Trimming pared 2 bases from V and 3 bases from J, leaving 22 bases between. Per the germline V gene, CDR1 is TSWWSYY and CDR2 is QGS. The DNA of the CDR3 is TGTGCTCTTGGGGAAGCCCCACTGGGAGATACGCATTCCGATAAACTCATCTTT. Residues: CALGEAPLGDTHSDKLIF.

No V gene call is available, although the J gene is TRDJ1; the table gives TRDD2 as D, unverified against the DNA. This CDR3 region has 15 residues. CDR3 region: CACPLLQMDTDKLIF. The CDR3 nucleotides are TGTGCCTGTCCCCTCCTACAGATGGACACCGATAAACTCATCTTT.

This clone counts as large. A far larger clone is one base from this, pointing to a likely read error. The sample holds other DNA sequences that translate to the same CDR3. This sequence joins TRDV1 and TRDJ1; TRDD3 agrees at 13 bases. CDR1 is TSWWSYY and CDR2 is QGS in the germline V gene. The CDR3 has 18 residues. CDR3 in DNA: TGTGCCCTTGGGGAAGCCCCACTGGGGGATACGCATTCCGATAAACTCATCTTT. Amino acid sequence: CALGEAPLGDTHSDKLIF.

By share, this clone ranks as medium-sized. The rearrangement uses TRDV2 and TRDJ3, with TRDD3 matching 10 bases. V gave up 6 bases and J gave up 2 bases; unmatched junction bases: 9. The CDR3 contains 18 residues. Germline loops: CDR1 GEAIGNYY, CDR2 EKD. The CDR3: CACTVLGDHPWDTRQMFF. The DNA for the CDR3 is TGTGCCTGTACAGTACTGGGGGATCATCCCTGGGACACCCGACAGATGTTTTTC.

This clone was seen only a few times. This likely reflects a read error, since a far larger clone is one base away. The sample has other DNA sequences that encode this CDR3 too. The rearrangement links TRDV1 to TRDJ1; 9 bases agree with TRDD3. CDR1 is TSWWSYY, CDR2 QGS, per germline. CDR3 size: 18 residues. Losses at the gene ends were 1 base for V and 7 bases for J; bases not matched to a gene: 16. The CDR3: CALGERGLLRGGYPKLIF. For the CDR3, the DNA is TGTGCTCTTGGGGAACGAGGGCTCCTACGCGGGGGATACCCTAAACTCATCTTT.